These 18 T cell receptor beta chains were all obtained from the same sample, sequenced in a study of beta chain features in type 1 diabetes. The entirety of the isolated RNA underwent reverse transcription, so expressed TCRB transcripts were sequenced. Repertoires were generated with immunoSEQ multiplex PCR, while TCRdb's copy carries only in-frame clones and drops some. The table includes 600,000 to 650,000 clones, roughly a sixth detected once. The material sequenced was naive CD4+ T cells from blood. These receptors were collected from a man between 18 and 35 years old in good health.

On this clone: Distinct nucleotide sequences in the sample also encode this CDR3. The V and J genes are TRBV12-5 and TRBJ1-5; D is undetermined. Trimming pared 1 base from V and 5 bases from J, leaving 6 bases between. The CDR3 is 13 residues long. Germline V gene sequence: CDR1 LGHNT, CDR2 FRNRAP. CDR3 in amino acids: CASGLGTDQPQHF. The CDR3 DNA reads TGTGCTAGTGGTTTGGGAACTGATCAGCCCCAGCATTTT.

The chain combines TRBV7-8 with TRBJ2-1; TRBD1 matches at 10 bases. Germline-derived CDR1 and CDR2 are SGHVS and FQNEAQ. With 6 bases clipped from V and 3 bases from J, the junction kept 5 bases outside the gene matches. This CDR3 comprises 15 residues. In DNA form, the CDR3 reads TGTGCCAGCAGATTGGGACAGGGGATCTACAATGAGCAGTTCTTC. It codes for CASRLGQGIYNEQFF. Variable domain in full (rest from reference TRBV7-8 and TRBJ2-1): GAGVSQSPRYKVAKRGQDVALRCDPISGHVSLFWYQQALGQGPEFLTYFQNEAQLDKSGLPSDRFFAERPEGSVSTLKIQRTQQEDSAVYLCASRLGQGIYNEQFFGPGTRLTVL.

This chain connects TRBV4-2 to TRBJ2-1; 7 nucleotides align to TRBD2. The junction had 5 bases not matched to a gene; V was cut back by 3 bases and J by 0 bases. Germline V gene data show CDR1 as LGHNA and CDR2 as YNFKEQ. This CDR3 has 16 amino acids. CDR3 DNA: TGTGCCAGCAGCCACCGAGCGGGGAGCTCCTACAATGAGCAGTTCTTC. It is translated as CASSHRAGSSYNEQFF.

V and J are TRBV4-1 and TRBJ2-1, with D possibly matching TRBD2 (6 bases). The CDR3 is 15 residues long. Germline CDR1 is MGHRA and CDR2 is YSYEKL. The V end was cut by 1 base, the J end by 3 bases, with 10 bases between. Here the CDR3 reads CASSQGLVFYNEQFF. CDR3 in DNA: TGCGCCAGCAGCCAAGGACTAGTGTTCTACAATGAGCAGTTCTTC.

This clone was observed a few times. The chain couples TRBV18 to TRBJ2-1; TRBD2 aligns across 8 bases. CDR3 length equals 17 residues. Germline lookup yields CDR1 KGHSH and CDR2 LQKENI. V was pared by 3 bases and J by 8 bases, with 15 bases of the junction left unmatched. The CDR3 loop reads CASSPSDRTSSPDEQFF. The CDR3 bases are TGTGCCAGCTCACCCTCGGATAGGACTAGCTCCCCTGATGAGCAGTTCTTC.

The count of this clone is one. This specimen includes other DNA sequences encoding the same CDR3. The chain couples TRBV15 to TRBJ1-5, with D tentatively TRBD1 (6 bases). Germline V gene data show CDR1 as LNHNV and CDR2 as YYDKDF (reference sequence). CDR3 size: 14 residues. Between the trimmed V and J ends, which lost 1 base and 4 bases, there was a span of 8 bases. The CDR3 loop reads CATSRGQGNQPQHF. CDR3 nucleotide sequence: TGTGCCACCAGCAGAGGCCAGGGGAATCAGCCCCAGCATTTT.

This clone was detected a few times. V and J are TRBV7-2 and TRBJ1-5; TRBD1 might be the D (5 bases). The V and J ends lost 6 bases and 2 bases respectively, with 11 bases between them. This CDR3 has 14 amino acids. Germline loops: CDR1 SGHTA, CDR2 FQGNSA. The CDR3 loop reads CASRGGTGNQPQHF. Written as DNA, the CDR3 is TGTGCCAGCAGGGGAGGGACCGGCAATCAGCCCCAGCATTTT.

This clone turned up a few times. The chain is built from TRBV7-9 and TRBJ2-5; D is unclear. Germline-derived CDR1 and CDR2 are SEHNR and FQNEAQ (reference sequence). V shed 3 bases and J shed 9 bases, with 14 bases lying between them. This CDR3 region has 13 residues. Written as DNA, the CDR3 is TGTGCCAGCAGCTTGGACGCCCTCATGCCCCAGTACTTC. Translation gives CASSLDALMPQYF. The variable domain in full, with the rest retrieved from reference TRBV7-9 and TRBJ2-5, is DTGVSQNPRHKITKRGQNVTFRCDPISEHNRLYWYRQTLGQGPEFLTYFQNEAQLEKSRLLSDRFSAERPKGSFSTLEIQRTEQGDSAMYLCASSLDALMPQYFGPGTRLLVL.

This clone was seen a handful of times. This sequence joins TRBV28 and TRBJ2-3, with TRBD1 matching 9 bases. V lost 7 bases, J lost 2 bases, and 4 bases stayed unmatched. This CDR3 has 14 amino acids. Germline-derived CDR1 and CDR2 are MDHEN and SYDVKM. This CDR3 reads CASTGQGYTDTQYF. The CDR3 DNA reads TGTGCCAGCACCGGACAGGGGTACACAGATACGCAGTATTTT.

The chain links TRBV9 to TRBJ2-7, with a tentative D call TRBD1 (5 bases). The CDR3 runs 14 residues. In germline, CDR1 is SGDLS, CDR2 YYNGEE. Trimming removed 0 bases at V and 2 bases at J, with 9 bases between. In DNA form, the CDR3 reads TGTGCCAGCAGCGTAGCAGGACACACCTACGAGCAGTACTTC. Its translation is CASSVAGHTYEQYF.

J is TRBJ2-1 and V is TRBV4-1, with 10 positions matching TRBD2. The length of the CDR3 is 18 residues. Germline CDR1 is MGHRA and CDR2 is YSYEKL. V lost 3 bases to trimming and J lost 10 bases; unmatched junction nucleotides: 18. CDR3 residues: CASSQAGGVLAGAREQFF. The CDR3, as DNA: TGCGCCAGCAGCCAGGCGGGGGGGGTGCTAGCGGGAGCGAGGGAGCAGTTCTTC.

Only a few counts were recorded for this clone. The CDR3 is CASSYSGPTNTGELFF. CDR3 DNA sequence: TGTGCCAGCAGTTACTCGGGGCCAACCAACACCGGGGAGCTGTTTTTT. V and J are TRBV6-5 and TRBJ2-2; perhaps TRBD1 as D (5 bases). The CDR3 length is 16 residues. Per the germline V gene, CDR1 is MNHEY and CDR2 is SVGAGI. V lost 0 bases and J 2 bases, leaving 10 bases between the germline ends.

This clone was picked up a small number of times. V usage is TRBV6-1 and J usage is TRBJ2-1; 9 nucleotides line up with TRBD2. The CDR3 extends over 15 amino acids. The V and J ends lost 7 bases and 4 bases, in that order; junction bases with no gene match: 8. From germline, CDR1 is MNHNS and CDR2 SASEGT. CDR3 in DNA: TGTGCCAGCACTATTAGCGGGAGCGCGTACAATGAGCAGTTCTTC. It yields the protein CASTISGSAYNEQFF.

The V gene is TRBV2, the J gene TRBJ1-1; D not certain. The CDR3 is made up of 16 amino acids. Trimming cost V 6 bases and J 0 bases, with 17 bases left between them. CDR1 and CDR2 from the germline V gene are SNHLY and FYNNEI. CDR3: CASSPGGRLMNTEAFF. The DNA of the CDR3 is TGTGCCAGCAGCCCGGGCGGGCGCCTAATGAACACTGAAGCTTTCTTT.

This clone was counted a few times. The genes are TRBV7-9 and TRBJ1-2, with 11 bases fitting TRBD1. Germline CDR1 reads SEHNR; CDR2 reads FQNEAQ (reference sequence). The CDR3 spans 17 residues. After removal of 5 bases from V and 4 bases from J, the junction contained 12 bases not matched to a gene. Written as DNA, the CDR3 is TGTGCCAGCAGCCACGGACAGGGGGCGATAAATCTCTATGGCTACACCTTC. This gives the protein CASSHGQGAINLYGYTF.

V and J are TRBV6-5 and TRBJ2-7; tentatively, D is TRBD1 (6 bases). This CDR3 is 14 amino acids long. V shed 5 bases and J shed 4 bases, with 15 bases lying between them. Germline V gene data show CDR1 as MNHEY and CDR2 as SVGAGI. CDR3 in DNA: TGTGCCAGCAGTACCGGGACATCGGAGTACGAGCAGTACTTC. Protein: CASSTGTSEYEQYF.

The rearrangement uses TRBV7-9 and TRBJ2-1; tentative D call: TRBD2 (5 bases). CDR1 SEHNR and CDR2 FQNEAQ come from the germline V gene (reference sequence). The V end lost 5 bases, the J end lost 2 bases, and 16 bases lay between the germline ends. This CDR3 is built from 16 residues. In DNA, the CDR3 is TGTGCCAGCAGCCTAAGGGAGTCTGAGGCCTACAATGAGCAGTTCTTC. This codes for CASSLRESEAYNEQFF. Full variable domain (outside the CDR3, taken from reference TRBV7-9 and TRBJ2-1): DTGVSQNPRHKITKRGQNVTFRCDPISEHNRLYWYRQTLGQGPEFLTYFQNEAQLEKSRLLSDRFSAERPKGSFSTLEIQRTEQGDSAMYLCASSLRESEAYNEQFFGPGTRLTVL.

J is TRBJ1-1 and V is TRBV6-5, with no clear D. The V gene lost 1 base and the J gene lost 2 bases, with 8 bases spanning the gap. CDR3 length: 14 residues. The germline CDR1 and CDR2 sequences are MNHEY and SVGAGI. The CDR3 DNA is TGTGCCAGCAGTTACTTCATGAAAAACACTGAAGCTTTCTTT. Translating gives CASSYFMKNTEAFF.